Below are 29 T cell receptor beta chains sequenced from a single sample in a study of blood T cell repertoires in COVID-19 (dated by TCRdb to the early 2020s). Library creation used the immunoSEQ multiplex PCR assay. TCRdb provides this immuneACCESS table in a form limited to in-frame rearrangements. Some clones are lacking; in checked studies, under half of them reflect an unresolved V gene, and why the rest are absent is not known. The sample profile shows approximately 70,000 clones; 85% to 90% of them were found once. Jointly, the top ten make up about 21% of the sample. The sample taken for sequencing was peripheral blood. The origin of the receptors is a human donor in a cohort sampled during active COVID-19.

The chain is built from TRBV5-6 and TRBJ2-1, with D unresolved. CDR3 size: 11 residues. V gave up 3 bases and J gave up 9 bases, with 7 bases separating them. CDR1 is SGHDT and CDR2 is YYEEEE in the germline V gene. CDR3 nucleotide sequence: TGTGCCAGCAGCTCCTTAGTTGAGCAGTTCTTC. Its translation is CASSSLVEQFF.

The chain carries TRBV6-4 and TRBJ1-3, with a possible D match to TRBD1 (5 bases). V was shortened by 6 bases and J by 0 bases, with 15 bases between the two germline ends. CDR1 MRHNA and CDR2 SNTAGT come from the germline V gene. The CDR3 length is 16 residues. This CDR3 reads CASRGYTGCSGNTIYF. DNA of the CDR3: TGTGCCAGCAGAGGCTATACAGGTTGCTCTGGAAACACCATATATTTT.

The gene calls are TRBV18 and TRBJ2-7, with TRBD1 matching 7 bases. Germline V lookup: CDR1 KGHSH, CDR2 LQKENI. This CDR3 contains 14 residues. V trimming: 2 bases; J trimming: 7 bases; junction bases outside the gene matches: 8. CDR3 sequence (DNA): TGTGCCAGCTCACCATCGACAGGGCTCGGGGAGCAGTACTTC. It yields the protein CASSPSTGLGEQYF.

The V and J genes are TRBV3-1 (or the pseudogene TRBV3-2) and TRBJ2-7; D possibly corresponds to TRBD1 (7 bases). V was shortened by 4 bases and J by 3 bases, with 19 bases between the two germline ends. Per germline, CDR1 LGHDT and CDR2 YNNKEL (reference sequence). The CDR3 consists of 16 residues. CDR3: CASSRLPQGGFYEQYF. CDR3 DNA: TGTGCCAGCAGCCGACTCCCCCAGGGGGGATTCTACGAGCAGTACTTC.

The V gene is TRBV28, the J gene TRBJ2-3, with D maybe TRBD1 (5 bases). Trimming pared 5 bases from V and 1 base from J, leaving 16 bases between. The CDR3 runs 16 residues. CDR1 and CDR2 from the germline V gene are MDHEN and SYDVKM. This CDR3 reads CASSPTMATGTDTQYF. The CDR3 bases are TGTGCCAGCAGTCCTACGATGGCGACAGGCACAGATACGCAGTATTTT.

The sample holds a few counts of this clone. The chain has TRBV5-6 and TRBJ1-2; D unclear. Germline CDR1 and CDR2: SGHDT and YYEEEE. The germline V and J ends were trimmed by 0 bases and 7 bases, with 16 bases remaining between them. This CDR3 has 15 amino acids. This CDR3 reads CASSLDRLTRIGYTF. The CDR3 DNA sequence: TGTGCCAGCAGCTTGGATAGGCTGACAAGGATTGGCTACACCTTC.

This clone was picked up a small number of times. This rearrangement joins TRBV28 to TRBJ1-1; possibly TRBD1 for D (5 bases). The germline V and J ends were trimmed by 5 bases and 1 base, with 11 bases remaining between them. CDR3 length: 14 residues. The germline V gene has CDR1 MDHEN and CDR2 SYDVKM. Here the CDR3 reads CASSRLTGNTEAFF. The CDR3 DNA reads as TGTGCCAGCAGTAGATTAACAGGGAACACTGAAGCTTTCTTT.

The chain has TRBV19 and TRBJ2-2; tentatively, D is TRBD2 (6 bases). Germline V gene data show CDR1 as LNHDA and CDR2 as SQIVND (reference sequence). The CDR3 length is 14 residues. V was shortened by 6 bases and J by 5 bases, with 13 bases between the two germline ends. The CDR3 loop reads CASRDIGGTGELFF. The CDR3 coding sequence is TGTGCCAGTAGGGACATCGGGGGAACCGGGGAGCTGTTTTTT.

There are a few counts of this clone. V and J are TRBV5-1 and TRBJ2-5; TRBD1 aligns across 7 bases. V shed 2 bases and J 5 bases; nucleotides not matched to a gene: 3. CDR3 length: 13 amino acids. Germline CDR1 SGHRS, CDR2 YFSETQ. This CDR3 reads CASSFQGEETQYF. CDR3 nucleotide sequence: TGCGCCAGCAGCTTCCAGGGGGAGGAGACCCAGTACTTC.

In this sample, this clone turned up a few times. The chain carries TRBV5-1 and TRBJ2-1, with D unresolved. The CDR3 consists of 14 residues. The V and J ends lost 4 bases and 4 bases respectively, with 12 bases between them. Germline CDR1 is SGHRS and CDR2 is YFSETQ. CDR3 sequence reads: CASSPGVGYNEQFF. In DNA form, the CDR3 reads TGCGCCAGCAGCCCCGGAGTCGGGTACAATGAGCAGTTCTTC. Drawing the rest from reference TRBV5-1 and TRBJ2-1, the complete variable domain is KAGVTQTPRYLIKTRGQQVTLSCSPISGHRSVSWYQQTPGQGLQFLFEYFSETQRNKGNFPGRFSGRQFSNSRSEMNVSTLELGDSALYLCASSPGVGYNEQFFGPGTRLTVL.

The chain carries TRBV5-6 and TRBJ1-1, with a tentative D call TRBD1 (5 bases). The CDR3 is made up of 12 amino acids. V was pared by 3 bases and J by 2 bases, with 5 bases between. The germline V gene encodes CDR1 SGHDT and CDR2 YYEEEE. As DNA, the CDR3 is TGTGCCAGCAGCTGGGGCAACACTGAAGCTTTCTTT. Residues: CASSWGNTEAFF.

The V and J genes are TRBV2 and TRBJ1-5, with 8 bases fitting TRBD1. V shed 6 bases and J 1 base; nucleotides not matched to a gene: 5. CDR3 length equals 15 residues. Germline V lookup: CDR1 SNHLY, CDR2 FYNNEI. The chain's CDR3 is CASRETGVSNQPQHF. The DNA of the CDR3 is TGTGCCAGCAGGGAGACAGGGGTAAGCAATCAGCCCCAGCATTTT. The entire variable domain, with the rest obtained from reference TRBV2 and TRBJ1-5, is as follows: EPEVTQTPSHQVTQMGQEVILRCVPISNHLYFYWYRQILGQKVEFLVSFYNNEISEKSEIFDDQFSVERPDGSNFTLKIRSTKLEDSAMYFCASRETGVSNQPQHFGDGTRLSIL.

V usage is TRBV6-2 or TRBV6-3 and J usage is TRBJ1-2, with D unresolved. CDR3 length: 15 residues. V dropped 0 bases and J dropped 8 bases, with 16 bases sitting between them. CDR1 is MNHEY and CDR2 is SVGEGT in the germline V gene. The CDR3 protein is CASSYSTGIRSGYTF. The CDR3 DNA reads TGTGCCAGCAGTTACTCGACCGGGATACGCAGCGGCTACACCTTC.

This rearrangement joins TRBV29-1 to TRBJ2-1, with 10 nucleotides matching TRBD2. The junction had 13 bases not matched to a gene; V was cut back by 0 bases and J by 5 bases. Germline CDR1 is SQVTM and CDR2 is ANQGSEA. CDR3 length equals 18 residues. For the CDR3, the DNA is TGCAGCGTTGAAGATAGTTCACTAGCGGGGACCGGCGACAATGAGCAGTTCTTC. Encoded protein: CSVEDSSLAGTGDNEQFF.

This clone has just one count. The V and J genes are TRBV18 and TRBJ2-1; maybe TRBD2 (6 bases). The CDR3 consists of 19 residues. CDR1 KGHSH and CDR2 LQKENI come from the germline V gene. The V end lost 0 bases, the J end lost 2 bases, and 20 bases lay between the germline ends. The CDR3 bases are TGTGCCAGCTCACCACCGGGGGACTCTCAGGCATGGCCCTACAATGAGCAGTTCTTC. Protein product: CASSPPGDSQAWPYNEQFF.

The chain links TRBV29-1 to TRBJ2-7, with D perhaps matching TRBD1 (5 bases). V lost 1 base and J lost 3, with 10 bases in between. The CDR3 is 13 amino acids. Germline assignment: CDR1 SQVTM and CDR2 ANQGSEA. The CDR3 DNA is TGCAGCGTTGAAGTGGGGCCCGGCTACGAGCAGTACTTC. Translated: CSVEVGPGYEQYF.

This CDR3 reads CASSRRANTGELFF. Written as DNA, the CDR3 is TGTGCCAGCAGCCGTCGCGCGAACACCGGGGAGCTGTTTTTT. The chain uses TRBV5-8 and TRBJ2-2, with D unclear. Germline CDR1 and CDR2: SGHTS and YDEGEE. The V end was cut by 4 bases, the J end by 0 bases, with 7 bases between. The CDR3 loop spans 14 amino acids. Full variable domain (rest looked up from reference TRBV5-8 and TRBJ2-2): EAGVTQSPTHLIKTRGQQATLRCSPISGHTSVYWYQQALGLGLQFLLWYDEGEERNRGNFPPRFSGRQFPNYSSELNVNALELEDSALYLCASSRRANTGELFFGEGSRLTVL.

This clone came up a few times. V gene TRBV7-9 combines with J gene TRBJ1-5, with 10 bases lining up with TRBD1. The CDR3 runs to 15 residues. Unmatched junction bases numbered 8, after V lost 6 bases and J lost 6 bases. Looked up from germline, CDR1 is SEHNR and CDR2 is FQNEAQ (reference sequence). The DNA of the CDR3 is TGTGCCAGCAGTCCTGGACAGGGGGTAGGTCAGCCCCAGCATTTT. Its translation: CASSPGQGVGQPQHF. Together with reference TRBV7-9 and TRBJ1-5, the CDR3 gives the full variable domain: DTGVSQNPRHKITKRGQNVTFRCDPISEHNRLYWYRQTLGQGPEFLTYFQNEAQLEKSRLLSDRFSAERPKGSFSTLEIQRTEQGDSAMYLCASSPGQGVGQPQHFGDGTRLSIL.

CDR3: CASSIGYGDNTGELFF. In DNA form, the CDR3 reads TGTGCCAGTAGTATAGGATATGGAGATAACACCGGGGAGCTGTTTTTT. This chain links TRBV19 with TRBJ2-2; no definite D call. CDR1 is LNHDA, CDR2 SQIVND, per germline (reference sequence). This CDR3 is built from 16 residues. V dropped 1 base and J dropped 2 bases, with 11 bases sitting between them.

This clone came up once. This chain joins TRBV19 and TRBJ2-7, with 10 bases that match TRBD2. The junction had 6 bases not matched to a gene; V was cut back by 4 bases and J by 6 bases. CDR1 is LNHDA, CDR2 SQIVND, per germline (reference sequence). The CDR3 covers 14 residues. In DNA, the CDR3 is TGTGCCAGTAGTAGAGCGGGAGGGCTGGTCGAGCAGTACTTC. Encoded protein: CASSRAGGLVEQYF.

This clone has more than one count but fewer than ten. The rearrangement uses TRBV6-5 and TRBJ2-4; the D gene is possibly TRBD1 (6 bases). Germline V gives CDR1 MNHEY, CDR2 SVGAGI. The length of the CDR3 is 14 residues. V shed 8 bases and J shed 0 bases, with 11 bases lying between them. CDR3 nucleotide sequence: TGTGCCAGCCAGGGGATCCTAGCCAAAAACATTCAGTACTTC. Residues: CASQGILAKNIQYF.

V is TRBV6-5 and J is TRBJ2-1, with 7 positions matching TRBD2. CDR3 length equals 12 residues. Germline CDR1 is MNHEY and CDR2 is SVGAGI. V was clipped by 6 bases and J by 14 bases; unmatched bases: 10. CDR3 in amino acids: CASRPSGGVEFF. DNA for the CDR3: TGTGCCAGCAGGCCTAGCGGTGGGGTCGAGTTCTTC.

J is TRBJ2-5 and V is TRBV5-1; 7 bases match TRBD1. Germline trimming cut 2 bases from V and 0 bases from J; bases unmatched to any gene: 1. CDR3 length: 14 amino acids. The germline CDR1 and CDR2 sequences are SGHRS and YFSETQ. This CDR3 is CASSFGQDQETQYF. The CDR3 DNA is TGCGCCAGCAGCTTCGGACAGGACCAAGAGACCCAGTACTTC.

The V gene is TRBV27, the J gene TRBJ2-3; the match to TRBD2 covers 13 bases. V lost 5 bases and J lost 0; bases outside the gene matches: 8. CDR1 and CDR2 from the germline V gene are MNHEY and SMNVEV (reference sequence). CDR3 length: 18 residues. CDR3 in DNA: TGTGCCAGCAGTGCCTACAGACTAGCGGGGGGCAGCACAGATACGCAGTATTTT. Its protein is CASSAYRLAGGSTDTQYF.

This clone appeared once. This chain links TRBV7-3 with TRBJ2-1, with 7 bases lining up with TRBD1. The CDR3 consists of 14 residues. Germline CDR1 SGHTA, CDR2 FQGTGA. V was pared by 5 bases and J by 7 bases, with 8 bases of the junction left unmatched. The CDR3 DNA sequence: TGTGCCAGCAGCCGCCCGGGACAGCGGAATGAGCAGTTCTTC. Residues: CASSRPGQRNEQFF.

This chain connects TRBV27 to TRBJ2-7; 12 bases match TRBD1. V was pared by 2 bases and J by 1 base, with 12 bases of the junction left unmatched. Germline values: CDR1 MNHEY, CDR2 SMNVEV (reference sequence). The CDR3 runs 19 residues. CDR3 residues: CASSLRGTGGFTGSYEQYF. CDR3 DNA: TGTGCCAGCAGTTTAAGGGGGACAGGGGGCTTTACGGGTTCCTACGAGCAGTACTTC.

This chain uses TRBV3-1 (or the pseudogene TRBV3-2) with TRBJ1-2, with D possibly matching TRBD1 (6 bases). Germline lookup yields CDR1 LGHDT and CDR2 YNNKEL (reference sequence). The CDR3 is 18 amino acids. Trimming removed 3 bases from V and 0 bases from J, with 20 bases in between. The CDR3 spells CASSHWAGGGQSNYGYTF. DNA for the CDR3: TGTGCCAGCAGCCATTGGGCGGGAGGGGGGCAGTCTAACTATGGCTACACCTTC.

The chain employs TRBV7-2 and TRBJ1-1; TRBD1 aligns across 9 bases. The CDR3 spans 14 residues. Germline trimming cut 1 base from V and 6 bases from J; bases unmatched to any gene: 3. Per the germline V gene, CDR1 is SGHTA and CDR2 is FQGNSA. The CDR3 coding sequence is TGTGCCAGCAGCTTAGGACGGACAGGGGCTGAAGCTTTCTTT. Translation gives CASSLGRTGAEAFF. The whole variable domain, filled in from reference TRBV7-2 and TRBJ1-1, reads GAGVSQSPSNKVTEKGKDVELRCDPISGHTALYWYRQSLGQGLEFLIYFQGNSAPDKSGLPSDRFSAERTGGSVSTLTIQRTQQEDSAVYLCASSLGRTGAEAFFGQGTRLTVV.

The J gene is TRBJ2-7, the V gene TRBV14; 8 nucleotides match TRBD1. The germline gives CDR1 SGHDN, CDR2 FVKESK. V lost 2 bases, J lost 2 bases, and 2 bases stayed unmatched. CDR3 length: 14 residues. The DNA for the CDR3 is TGTGCCAGCAGCCAATGGACAGGGCCCTACGAGCAGTACTTC. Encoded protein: CASSQWTGPYEQYF.